What follows is one T cell receptor (beta chain) and its context. This receptor's antigen is unknown. No base-level quality is on record; no much larger clone is a single base apart. The cohort consisted of 666 healthy bone marrow donors. All cohort members were sampled while nominally healthy, although unrecorded immune exposures were likely present. The donor tested CMV seronegative, placing the donor among the 300 to 450 seronegative members of the cohort. A peripheral blood sample was provided by each donor, and peripheral blood mononuclear cells were used for TCR beta sequencing. The Qiagen DNeasy Blood Extraction Kit was used to extract genomic DNA from the blood cell samples. The data derive from a study of cytomegalovirus exposure and HLA in healthy donors (dated by TCRdb to the late 2010s). For the study in its entirety: In an earlier analysis of roughly 500 of the donors, approximately 300 Gb of sequence data and 90 million to 130 million unique TCR beta sequences from 150 million to 200 million T cells were reported. The study profiled the T cell repertoires of 500 to 800 subjects by immunosequencing and related them to cytomegalovirus serostatus. Of the roughly 410 genotyped donors, over 80% were placed in the genetic ancestry cluster associated with self-reported Caucasian donors. HLA typing covered class I and class II loci at four-digit resolution. A separate validation cohort of more than 100 different subjects was used in addition to the 666-subject first cohort. In the later analysis, no new phenotypic data were used to find candidate immune exposures; instead, reliance was placed on TCR beta sequences and their occurrence across donors. Around 320 gigabases of sequencing data and approximately 84 million unique TCR sequences were included in an early release covering 550 to 800 HLA-typed donors. A later genetic analysis took genome-wide SNP genotypes for about three fifths of the 666 donors and used that subset as a discovery cohort. The number of donors typed differed by locus, with roughly 629-640 for A, B, C, DRB1 and DQB1, about 500 for DQA1, some 570 for DPA1, and around 460 for DPB1. All discovery cohort repertoires had been generated on a single sequencing platform. The study aimed to test whether signatures of past pathogen exposure could be identified by cataloging public T cell receptors. Donor age, sex, ethnicity and CMV serostatus were compiled together with the repertoire data. To predict cytomegalovirus infection status, the study combined high-throughput TCR immunosequencing, statistical association of individual TCRs with disease status, and machine learning. A later analysis re-analyzed previously published TCR beta repertoires from approximately 700 donors and added high-resolution HLA genotyping to study TCR occurrence patterns. Five DR-DQ haplotypes were handled as single units for association and clustering, since linkage in the cohort was strong. An earlier analysis of about 600 of the donors used high-throughput TCR beta sequencing to judge whether each TCR beta V gene segment behaved as functional or pseudogenic. Among 398 genotyped donors of the cohort, an average of 235,054 unique TCR beta nucleotide sequences were sequenced per donor, roughly a sixth of them non-productive.

The germline V gene encodes CDR1 SGHRS and CDR2 YFSETQ. The V end gives up 6 bases and the J end 4 bases, leaving 2 bases in the junction not matched to a gene. Its CDR3 holds 13 amino acids, cysteine through phenylalanine. CDR3 DNA is the only sequence kept; it has 39 bases, read in frame from the first base. Receptor libraries were prepared by the immunoSEQ multiplex PCR assay. A mixture of 60 forward primers for TCR Vbeta segments and 13 reverse primers for TCR Jbeta segments was used in the multiplex PCR. A multiplex PCR assay on genomic DNA amplified the CDR3 region of rearranged TCR beta genes. Amplified TCR beta libraries were sequenced as 87-base-pair reads on the Illumina HiSeq System. The paper's processing steps were these. A later analysis tallied 80 million to 95 million unique TCR beta chains across the 700 or so repertoires, and approximately 11 million of those chains were shared by two or more donors. Raw reads were error-corrected and collapsed into unique sequences by a nearest-neighbor algorithm in which closely related sequences were merged to remove PCR and sequencing errors. Alignment of CDR3 sequences to IMGT reference sequences was used to assign V, D and J gene segments. For a sequence to be retained, a match of at least six nucleotides to both a V gene segment and a J gene segment was required. Rearrangements were called productive when the CDR3 lacked stop codons and stayed in frame with V and J; all others were non-productive. CDR3 was defined according to IMGT convention as the region running from the second conserved V-encoded cysteine to the conserved J-encoded phenylalanine. The earlier analysis of about 610 of the donors excluded sequences that lacked an unambiguous match to a single V gene segment. An earlier analysis of a few hundred of the donors called V segments functional above 56.7% productive rearrangements and segregating when the between-donor standard deviation exceeded 5%. A statistical classification framework was built for diagnosing cytomegalovirus status from the catalog of TCR beta chain sequences. In a later analysis, V and J genes were assigned by comparing TCR nucleotide sequences against IMGT/GENE-DB human TR gene sequences. In a later analysis, CDR3 sequences and most-parsimonious VDJ recombination scenarios were assigned using the TCRdist pipeline. A later analysis defined each TCR beta chain by its CDR3 amino acid sequence plus V-gene family, and excluded reads lacking a unique V-gene family. To address suspected cross-contamination and a sequencing artifact, a later analysis removed roughly 580 highly shared, low-generation-probability nucleotide sequences. In a later analysis, a clonal expansion index was calculated for each public chain from normalized within-repertoire ranks of inferred template counts. A later analysis computed generation probabilities with a VDJ recombination model fitted to out-of-frame rearrangements, and checked the results against IGoR. Hypergeometric tests were used in a later analysis to score TCR-TCR, TCR-HLA and TCR-CMV co-occurrence, with a repertoire-size bias correction applied to the TCR pairs. In a later analysis, false discovery rates were estimated by permuting HLA or CMV assignments 20 times. In a later analysis, co-occurring TCRs were grouped with DBSCAN, and TCRdist sequence similarity was added when clustering was performed within HLA-allele-positive subsets. For co-occurrence clustering, repertoires with fewer than 30,000 or more than 120,000 public chains were excluded, along with 4 to 6 repertoires with anomalous nucleotide sharing. This immuneACCESS table, as held by TCRdb, lists in-frame sequences with V and J called but not all clones. Of the missing ones, under half trace to an unresolved V gene in checked studies; the others have no known cause. D and trimming were read from the DNA, whereas the V and J calls and clone size are those reported in that table. This sample gives some 130,000 clones in total; 65% to 80% of them show up just once. The biggest ten clones account for around 3.2% of the sample.

Summary of the overall study and its limitations: In a later analysis, TCR association rates were found to vary across HLA loci, with the most associated TCRs seen for DRB1 alleles and the fewest for HLA-C alleles. Because counts were too low, 15 to 20 rarely observed V segments, including chromosome 9 orphons, were excluded from the earlier analysis of fewer than 650 of the donors. In vitro tests confirmed that a few of the cytomegalovirus-associated TCR beta chains recognize cytomegalovirus antigens. The cohort was sequenced for TCR beta chains only, and without alpha or paired-chain data the features that could be detected were limited. According to a later genetic analysis, donors in an Asian-associated ancestry cluster had fewer N-insertions in productive TCRs than the approximately 700-donor mean. The only immune exposure information available for the cohort was CMV serostatus. In a later analysis, HLA-associated TCR beta chains were found to be more clonally expanded and to have lower generation probabilities than equally common non-associated chains. Strong co-occurrence of HLA alleles, especially DR and DQ, made assigning TCR associations to individual alleles difficult. In the study, 150 to 200 TCR beta chains were listed as associated with cytomegalovirus. The sequencing pipeline was judged likely to have produced a cluster of highly shared sequence variants as a technical artifact. A later genetic analysis associated a missense DCLRE1C variant with V-gene and J-gene trimming of TCR beta chains, and an independent cohort replicated the association. Most TCR sequences were seen in very few donors, while some public TCRs were found in many individuals. Correlated functional status among segregating V segments might reflect linkage disequilibrium, but an unknown experimental factor could not be ruled out. Sequencing depth was assumed to be roughly uniform across donors in the presence/absence analyses, though that assumption may not hold. Because some donors lacked HLA typing at each locus, the association tests relied only on the typed subset. A later analysis found that most CMV-associated TCR beta chains appeared HLA-restricted, with HLA associations seemingly driven largely by CMV exposure. Because the 87-base-pair reads could not distinguish some IMGT-functional V segments, including TRBV6-2 and TRBV6-3, those segments were excluded. Several of the top co-occurrence clusters appeared to be linked to parvovirus B19, influenza, CMV and Epstein-Barr virus, according to a later analysis. The authors suggested that the approach could potentially be extended to other disease states and immunological phenotypes. In both the original and validation cohorts, the classifier was reported to diagnose cytomegalovirus status with high specificity and sensitivity. A further reported finding was that TCR beta sequences accurately predicted the HLA-A and HLA-B alleles for most subjects in the first cohort. Specific HLA alleles were associated with roughly 16,000 TCR beta sequences at a false discovery rate of 0.05 in a later analysis. In an earlier analysis of more than 450 of the donors, most TCR beta V segments were observed in productive rearrangements about 87% or about 30% of the time, broadly matching IMGT annotations.

This TCR was recovered from a man aged 40-55 years in good health and CMV-seronegative. The chain is assembled from TRBV5-1 and TRBJ2-7, with 12 bases aligning to TRBD2. Sequenced input: PBMCs. The DNA sequence is given as TGCGCCAGCACTGGGACTAGCGGGTACGAGCAGTACTTC. This translates into CASTGTSGYEQYF. Supplemented by the reference TRBV5-1 and TRBJ2-7 proteins around the CDR3, the complete variable domain is KAGVTQTPRYLIKTRGQQVTLSCSPISGHRSVSWYQQTPGQGLQFLFEYFSETQRNKGNFPGRFSGRQFSNSRSEMNVSTLELGDSALYLCASTGTSGYEQYFGPGTRLTVT.